The 21 T cell receptor beta chains reported below all come from one sample, sequenced in a study of blood T cell repertoires in COVID-19. Profiled with immunoSEQ multiplex PCR; TCRdb holds only in-frame clones, not every one. The repertoire consists of 85,000 to 100,000 clones, with roughly 85% occurring once and the leading ten covering 27%. Material: peripheral blood. These receptors all come from a man in his fifties with active or convalescent COVID-19.

V usage is TRBV11-2 and J usage is TRBJ2-1; 10 bases are a match to TRBD1. The CDR3 totals 15 residues. The germline CDR1 and CDR2 sequences are SGHAT and FQNNGV. V was clipped by 4 bases and J by 8 bases; unmatched bases: 8. In DNA, the CDR3 is TGTGCCAGCAGCTCAGACCGGGACAGGGGATATGAGCAGTTCTTC. Translation: CASSSDRDRGYEQFF.

This chain uses TRBV7-2 with TRBJ2-7; 10 positions agree with TRBD1. The CDR3 covers 14 residues. V shed 0 bases, J shed 4 bases, and the junction held 0 bases outside the gene matches. Germline CDR1 reads SGHTA; CDR2 reads FQGNSA. The CDR3 coding sequence is TGTGCCAGCAGCTTAGCGGGACAGGGGTACGAGCAGTACTTC. It codes for CASSLAGQGYEQYF. The full variable domain, rest sourced from reference TRBV7-2 and TRBJ2-7, is GAGVSQSPSNKVTEKGKDVELRCDPISGHTALYWYRQSLGQGLEFLIYFQGNSAPDKSGLPSDRFSAERTGGSVSTLTIQRTQQEDSAVYLCASSLAGQGYEQYFGPGTRLTVT.

The chain recombines TRBV5-4 with TRBJ2-7; D perhaps matches TRBD1 (7 bases). CDR3 length equals 15 residues. V lost 7 bases to trimming and J lost 5 bases, with 22 bases between them. Germline V lookup: CDR1 SGHNT, CDR2 YYREEE (reference sequence). CDR3: CASQTTAGGRNEQYF. In DNA form, the CDR3 reads TGTGCCAGCCAGACGACCGCAGGGGGGCGGAACGAGCAGTACTTC.

This chain links TRBV7-8 with TRBJ1-5; D uncertain. This CDR3 has 15 residues. Germline loops: CDR1 SGHVS, CDR2 FQNEAQ. Trimming cost V 1 base and J 0 bases, with 7 bases left between them. CDR3 sequence (DNA): TGTGCCAGCAGCTTAGGGCAAAATAGCAATCAGCCCCAGCATTTT. It translates to CASSLGQNSNQPQHF.

The chain uses TRBV5-6 and TRBJ2-7; no clear D gene. The CDR3 loop spans 13 amino acids. V gave up 0 bases and J gave up 8 bases, with 12 bases separating them. The germline CDR1 and CDR2 sequences are SGHDT and YYEEEE. The CDR3 spells CASSLGGPRKQYF. CDR3 DNA sequence: TGTGCCAGCAGCTTGGGAGGTCCCCGCAAGCAGTACTTC.

The rearrangement joins TRBV5-1 to TRBJ2-7, with 9 bases fitting TRBD1. The CDR3 sequence is 13 residues long. Germline CDR1 and CDR2: SGHRS and YFSETQ. V lost 4 bases and J lost 5; bases outside the gene matches: 4. CDR3 DNA sequence: TGCGCCAGCAGCCCGGGGGACAGGGACGAGCAGTACTTC. It yields the protein CASSPGDRDEQYF. Complete variable domain (other parts from reference TRBV5-1 and TRBJ2-7): KAGVTQTPRYLIKTRGQQVTLSCSPISGHRSVSWYQQTPGQGLQFLFEYFSETQRNKGNFPGRFSGRQFSNSRSEMNVSTLELGDSALYLCASSPGDRDEQYFGPGTRLTVT.

The chain carries TRBV21-1 and TRBJ2-1; the table calls TRBD1, which could not be checked here. TRBV21-1 is deemed a pseudogene. The CDR3 sequence is 16 residues long. CDR3 bases: TGTGCCAGCAGCACCCAGGGGGACAGGGCAACGAATGAGCAGTTCTTC. It yields the protein CASSTQGDRATNEQFF.

The chain uses TRBV5-1 and TRBJ2-1; D remains unclear. This CDR3 comprises 14 residues. Germline CDR1 reads SGHRS; CDR2 reads YFSETQ. Trimming removed 4 bases at V and 3 bases at J, with 11 bases between. The CDR3 spells CASSGAGVYNEQFF. CDR3 bases: TGCGCCAGCAGCGGAGCTGGTGTCTACAATGAGCAGTTCTTC.

This chain joins TRBV19 and TRBJ1-1, with TRBD1 matching 11 bases. Germline V gene sequence: CDR1 LNHDA, CDR2 SQIVND (reference sequence). With 4 bases clipped from V and 5 bases from J, the junction kept 0 bases outside the gene matches. The CDR3 extends over 13 amino acids. The CDR3 region has the DNA TGTGCCAGTAGTAGGGACAGGGGGACTGAAGCTTTCTTT. Its protein is CASSRDRGTEAFF.

V usage is TRBV18 and J usage is TRBJ1-1; a weak D match, TRBD1 (5 bases). V lost 2 bases to trimming and J lost 1 base, with 8 bases between them. Germline values: CDR1 KGHSH, CDR2 LQKENI. The CDR3 runs 14 residues. The CDR3 spells CASSPTTGNTEAFF. Written as DNA, the CDR3 is TGTGCCAGCTCACCAACCACAGGGAACACTGAAGCTTTCTTT.

This sequence joins TRBV27 and TRBJ2-7; D unclear. The CDR3 is made up of 16 amino acids. Germline CDR1 reads MNHEY; CDR2 reads SMNVEV (reference sequence). V gave up 6 bases and J gave up 2 bases, with 20 bases separating them. The CDR3 DNA reads as TGTGCCAGCAGGGCTTCTTGGGTGACAAACACCTACGAGCAGTACTTC. It translates to CASRASWVTNTYEQYF.

The rearrangement joins TRBV5-1 to TRBJ1-2; TRBD1 matches at 7 bases. The length of the CDR3 is 14 residues. The germline gives CDR1 SGHRS, CDR2 YFSETQ. J gave up 3 bases and V 7 bases, and 9 bases lay outside the gene matches. The CDR3 DNA sequence: TGCGCCAGCCGGGGGACAGAACTTGACTATGGCTACACCTTC. This gives the protein CASRGTELDYGYTF.

In nucleotides, the CDR3 is TGTGCCTGGGGACGGGGGGGTGACTACGAGCAGTACTTC. Translation gives CAWGRGGDYEQYF. The chain links TRBV30 to TRBJ2-7, with TRBD2 identical over 8 bases. The germline V gene has CDR1 GTSNPN and CDR2 SVGIG (reference sequence). V was clipped by 5 bases and J by 3 bases; unmatched bases: 6. The CDR3 runs to 13 residues.

The CDR3: CASSDSGTANTEAFF. In nucleotides, the CDR3 is TGTGCCAGCAGTGACTCTGGGACAGCAAACACTGAAGCTTTCTTT. This chain joins TRBV6-4 and TRBJ1-1; TRBD1 agrees at 7 bases. Germline V CDR1 and CDR2: MRHNA, SNTAGT. Trimming at V came to 0 bases and at J to 2 bases, leaving 3 bases not matched to a gene. The CDR3 loop spans 15 amino acids.

The V and J genes are TRBV3-1 (or the pseudogene TRBV3-2) and TRBJ1-1; no firm D call. Germline loops: CDR1 LGHDT, CDR2 YNNKEL (reference sequence). V was cut by 4 bases and J by 1 base, with 13 bases left in between. The CDR3 spans 15 residues. The CDR3 coding sequence is TGTGCCAGCAGCCGCGCCGATACAGAGAACACTGAAGCTTTCTTT. This gives the protein CASSRADTENTEAFF.

The V gene is TRBV7-8, the J gene TRBJ2-1; 7 nucleotides match TRBD2. The V gene end was trimmed by 4 bases and the J gene end by 6 bases; junction bases not matched to a gene: 9. The length of the CDR3 is 15 residues. The germline V gene has CDR1 SGHVS and CDR2 FQNEAQ. CDR3 sequence reads: CASSSWTRNSNEQFF. CDR3 DNA: TGTGCCAGCAGCTCATGGACTAGAAACTCCAATGAGCAGTTCTTC.

The V call is TRBV5-6, the J call TRBJ2-3; a weak D match, TRBD2 (5 bases). Trimming removed 4 bases at V and 0 bases at J, with 12 bases between. From germline, CDR1 is SGHDT and CDR2 YYEEEE. This CDR3 has 15 amino acids. The CDR3 coding sequence is TGTGCCAGCAGCGACCCGGCGGGTAGCACAGATACGCAGTATTTT. Amino acid sequence: CASSDPAGSTDTQYF.

This chain uses TRBV11-2 with TRBJ2-5; 8 nucleotides line up with TRBD2. Germline V gene sequence: CDR1 SGHAT, CDR2 FQNNGV. V shed 0 bases and J 5 bases; nucleotides not matched to a gene: 2. The CDR3 covers 14 residues. The CDR3 loop reads CASSLDRTSETQYF. CDR3 nucleotide sequence: TGTGCCAGCAGCTTAGATAGGACTAGCGAGACCCAGTACTTC.

V and J are TRBV9 and TRBJ1-3; D may be TRBD1 (6 bases). The V gene's germline CDR1 is SGDLS and CDR2 YYNGEE. V was shortened by 3 bases and J by 0 bases, with 10 bases between the two germline ends. The CDR3 totals 15 residues. CDR3 protein: CASSAGHLSGNTIYF. The CDR3 nucleotides are TGTGCCAGCAGCGCGGGACACCTCTCTGGAAACACCATATATTTT.

J is TRBJ2-7 and V is TRBV12-3 or TRBV12-4; D is uncertain. CDR3 length: 12 residues. Between the trimmed V and J ends, which lost 6 bases and 5 bases, there was a span of 11 bases. CDR3 bases: TGTGCCAGCAGCCAGTGGAGCCACGAGCAGTACTTC. It specifies CASSQWSHEQYF.

CDR3 sequence: CASSRQGANIQYF. In nucleotides, the CDR3 is TGTGCCAGCAGCCGACAGGGGGCGAACATTCAGTACTTC. The rearrangement links TRBV28 to TRBJ2-4, with 10 nucleotides matching TRBD1. Per germline, CDR1 MDHEN and CDR2 SYDVKM. Trimming took 6 bases from V and 7 from J; bases not matched to a gene: 3. The CDR3 is made up of 13 amino acids.